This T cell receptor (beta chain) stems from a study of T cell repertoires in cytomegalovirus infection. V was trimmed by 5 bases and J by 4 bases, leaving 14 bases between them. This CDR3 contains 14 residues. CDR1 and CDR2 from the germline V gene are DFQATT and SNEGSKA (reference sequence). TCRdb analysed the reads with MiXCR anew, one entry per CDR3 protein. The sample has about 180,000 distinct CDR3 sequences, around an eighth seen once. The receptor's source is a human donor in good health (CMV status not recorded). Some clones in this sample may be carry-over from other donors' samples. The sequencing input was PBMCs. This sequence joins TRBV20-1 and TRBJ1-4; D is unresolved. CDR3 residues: CSALSDVLNEKLFF. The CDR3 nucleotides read TGCAGTGCTCTCTCGGACGTGCTTAATGAAAAACTGTTTTTT.